Presented here are 2 T cell receptor beta chains from one specimen sequenced in a study of blood T cells in healthy people across ages. Primed by a sample-barcoded 5' primer and a J-beta primer mix, a second PCR proceeded for about 6 to 11 cycles. MiXCR was run by TCRdb on the 5' RACE reads, yielding one entry per CDR3 protein. The sample lists 1.5 million to 2 million distinct CDR3 sequences; about 50% were seen once. The sample taken for sequencing was blood. These receptors all come from a woman between 35 and 50 years old in good health.

The chain has TRBV2 and TRBJ2-1; D perhaps matches TRBD2 (7 bases). The CDR3 contains 15 residues. Trimming took off 4 bases at V and 2 bases at J, with 12 bases between the two ends. Germline V CDR1 and CDR2: SNHLY, FYNNEI. CDR3 sequence (DNA): TGTGCCAGCAGTGGTGGGGGGGGGCCCTACAATGAGCAGTTCTTC. This sequence encodes CASSGGGGPYNEQFF.

The chain joins TRBV27 to TRBJ2-5, with 7 bases fitting TRBD1. Germline V gene lookup returns CDR1 MNHEY and CDR2 SMNVEV (reference sequence). V lost 10 bases, J lost 0 bases, and 14 bases stayed unmatched. The CDR3 sequence is 16 residues long. The CDR3 loop reads CANRKTGEWYQETQYF. CDR3 DNA: TGTGCCAACAGAAAAACAGGGGAATGGTACCAAGAGACCCAGTACTTC.